This entry features one T cell receptor (beta chain) sequence. This clonotype appeared a few times. Its binding antigen is unknown. The record has no base qualities; no much larger clone is one base away. Receptors were amplified or captured by 5' RACE. Instrument on record: Illumina HiSeq 2500. The second PCR ran for about 6 to 11 cycles and used a J-beta primer mix along with a sample-barcoded 5' primer. A template-switch 5' adaptor carrying 12 random nucleotides introduced a unique molecular identifier onto each TCR beta cDNA molecule. Each sample yielded at least 2.5 million CDR3-containing paired-end reads. First-strand cDNA synthesis was performed from all RNA using the Mint cDNA synthesis kit, with priming by a TRBC-specific oligonucleotide. Following uracil-DNA glycosylase treatment, a first 18-cycle PCR with universal primers M1SS and BC2_uni_R was performed on all cDNA. The authors' analysis ran thus. For normalization, 1 million high-quality reads, each with a distinct molecular identifier, were randomly selected from each sample. Instead of being binned into consensus sequences, reads with shared molecular identifiers were discarded. MiTCR, run with a Q25 quality threshold and the strictest error-elimination algorithm, handled CDR3 identification, clonotype clustering and error correction. Lower-bound total TCR beta diversity was estimated with a nonparametric unseen species model using Euler transformation. Through fastp at Q25 and MiXCR, TCRdb rebuilt clones from the public reads, retaining in-frame beta chains. Under each unique CDR3 protein, matching rows form one entry showing the most common genes and DNA. TCRdb's processing, not the authors', yielded these V and J calls. The sample table records about 760,000 distinct CDR3 sequences; roughly 50% of these occur just once. Around 24% of the sample rests with the top ten.

The sample is drawn from a study of blood T cells in healthy people across ages (dated by TCRdb to between 2014 and 2017). Study-wide context: In model experiments, roughly one uniquely barcoded TCR beta cDNA molecule per two T cells was captured by template switching. Two additional independent replicas of 1 million unique cDNA reads from the same blood draw were analyzed for two donors (one aged 18 to 29 and one aged 80 or older). Four age groups were formed from the donors: young (average roughly 15 years), middle-aged (just under 40), aged (approximately 60) and long-lived (more than 75). Age-related changes in TCR beta repertoire diversity were measured in the study by deep sequencing normalized with unique cDNA molecular identifiers. To avoid experimental bias, donors of different ages were spread randomly across the sequencing lanes.

What the authors observed across the whole study: Because the CMV infection status of the donors was unknown, age-related changes in expanded clonotypes may potentially have been confounded. Estimates of total diversity based on one million sequenced T cells were considered lower bounds and underestimates. The percentage of naive T cells measured by flow cytometry correlated strongly with observed TCR beta diversity. The long-lived group showed more naive CD4+ T cells, fewer expanded clones and increased TCR diversity than the aged group, suggesting age selection. As age increased, observed TCR beta diversity per million T cells dropped in a roughly linear way, and a significant reduction was already evident by age about 40. Because profiling used bulk unsorted PBMCs, naive and antigen-experienced compartments could not be compared conclusively.

The roughly 39 donors, aged about 6 to 95 years, were systemically healthy Caucasian individuals from Russia. Roughly 9.5 milliliters of peripheral blood were drawn from each donor into EDTA-treated Vacutainer tubes. Ficoll-Paque density-gradient centrifugation was used to isolate PBMCs, with at least 6 million per sample. Trizol reagent was used to extract total RNA from PBMCs, with at least 6 micrograms per sample. For every donor, an aliquot of PBMCs went through flow cytometry to measure the percentages of naive CD45RAhigh/CD27high T cells. V sheds 7 bases and J sheds 1 base, leaving 4 bases between their ends. The CDR3 sequence holds 11 residues, the cysteine and phenylalanine included. Just CDR3 DNA is preserved here, 33 bases in frame from base 1.

The sequencing sample was made of blood. This receptor was identified in a man aged 35-49 years in good health. The chain was built from TRBV12-3 or TRBV12-4 and TRBJ2-5, with the D segment identity uncertain. The CDR3 sequence is CASNIQETQYF. The DNA reads as follows: TGTGCCAGCAACATCCAAGAGACCCAGTACTTC.